These 2 T cell receptor beta chains came from one sample sequenced in a study of shared clonotypes between healthy human individuals. CD45RO-negative CD8 cells positively selected for CCR7 made up the naive population, which excluded terminally differentiated effector memory CD45RA+ cells. Clones were read by immunoSEQ multiplex PCR, and TCRdb kept only the in-frame ones, dropping some. The sample contains nearly 2 million clones, about 95% of which appear only once. Sequenced sample: naive CD8+ T cells sorted from blood. The receptors shown here come from a man younger than 30 in good health.

This chain links TRBV14 with TRBJ1-1; D is perhaps TRBD1 (5 bases). The CDR3 extends over 17 amino acids. The germline V and J ends were trimmed by 0 bases and 2 bases, with 16 bases remaining between them. Per germline, CDR1 SGHDN and CDR2 FVKESK. In DNA form, the CDR3 reads TGTGCCAGCAGCCAAGATAGAGGGGTACTTCTCAACACTGAAGCTTTCTTT. As protein: CASSQDRGVLLNTEAFF.

This CDR3 is CASRNRLAGEDTQYF. Here the CDR3 DNA reads TGTGCCAGCAGGAACCGTCTAGCGGGGGAGGATACGCAGTATTTT. The chain combines TRBV6-1 with TRBJ2-3, with 10 bases matching TRBD2. From germline, CDR1 is MNHNS and CDR2 SASEGT. After removal of 6 bases from V and 6 bases from J, the junction contained 9 bases not matched to a gene. The CDR3 loop spans 15 amino acids.